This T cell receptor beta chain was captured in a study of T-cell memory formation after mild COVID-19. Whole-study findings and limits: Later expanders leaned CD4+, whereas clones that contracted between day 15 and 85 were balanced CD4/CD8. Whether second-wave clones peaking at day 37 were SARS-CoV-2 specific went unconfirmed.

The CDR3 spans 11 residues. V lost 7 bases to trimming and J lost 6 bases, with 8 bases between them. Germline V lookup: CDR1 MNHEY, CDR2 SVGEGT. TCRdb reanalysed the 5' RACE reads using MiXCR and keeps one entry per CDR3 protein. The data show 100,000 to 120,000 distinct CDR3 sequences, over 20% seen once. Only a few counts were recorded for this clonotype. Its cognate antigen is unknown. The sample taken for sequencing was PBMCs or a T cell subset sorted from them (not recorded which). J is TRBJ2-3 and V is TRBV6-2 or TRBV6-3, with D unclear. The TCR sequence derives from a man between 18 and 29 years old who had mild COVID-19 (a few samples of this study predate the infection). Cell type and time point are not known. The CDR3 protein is CASKARDTQYF. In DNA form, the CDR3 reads TGTGCCAGCAAAGCTAGGGATACGCAGTATTTT.